This paragraph reports one T cell receptor beta chain. The data are from a study of T cell changes during pregnancy in multiple sclerosis. CDR1 and CDR2 from the germline V gene are SGHTA and FQGNSA. With 4 bases removed from V and 8 bases from J, the gap between germline ends came to 14 bases. CDR3 length: 13 amino acids. Clones were sequenced by immunoSEQ multiplex PCR, and TCRdb holds only the in-frame ones, with some missing. The sample contains roughly 60,000 clones, about nine tenths of which appear only once. This clonotype originated in a female donor with multiple sclerosis, enrolled in a pregnancy study. The sequences come from CD4+ T cells from peripheral blood mononuclear cells, collected in the first trimester of pregnancy. The chain joins TRBV7-2 to TRBJ1-1, with TRBD1 as a possible D gene (5 bases). Written as DNA, the CDR3 is TGTGCCAGCAGCTCCTACGTGGGGCCGGAAGCTTTCTTT. Translating it yields CASSSYVGPEAFF.